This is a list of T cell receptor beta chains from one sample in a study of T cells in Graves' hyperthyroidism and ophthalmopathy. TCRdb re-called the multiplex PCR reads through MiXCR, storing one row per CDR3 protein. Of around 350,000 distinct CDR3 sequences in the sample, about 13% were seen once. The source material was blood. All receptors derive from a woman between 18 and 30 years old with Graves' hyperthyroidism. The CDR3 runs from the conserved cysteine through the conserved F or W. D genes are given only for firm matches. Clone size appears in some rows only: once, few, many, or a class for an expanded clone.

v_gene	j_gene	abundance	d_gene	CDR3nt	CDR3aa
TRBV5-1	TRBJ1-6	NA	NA	TGCGCCAGCAGCTTGGGAACAGGGATTTCACCCCTCCACTTT	CASSLGTGISPLHF
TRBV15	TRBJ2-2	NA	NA	TGTGCCACCAGCAGGGGAAGGGGGTCCACCGGGGAGCTGTTTTTT	CATSRGRGSTGELFF
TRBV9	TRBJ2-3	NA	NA	TGTGCCAGCAGCCCAAATTCGACGGGAAGCACAGATACGCAGTATTTT	CASSPNSTGSTDTQYF
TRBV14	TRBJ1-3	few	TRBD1	TGTGCCAGCAGCCACCAACAGGGGTCTGGAAACACCATATATTTT	CASSHQQGSGNTIYF
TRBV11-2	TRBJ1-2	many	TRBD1	TGTGCCAGCAGGTCCACAGGGGACCTTGACTATGGCTACACCTTC	CASRSTGDLDYGYTF
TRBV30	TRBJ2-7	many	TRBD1	TGTGCCTGGATGACGCCGGGACAGCTATACGAGCAGTACTTC	CAWMTPGQLYEQYF
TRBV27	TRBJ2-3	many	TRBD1	TGTGCCAGCAGTGACGGTGCCCCGGGACAGGGTTTTCAAGATACGCAGTATTTT	CASSDGAPGQGFQDTQYF
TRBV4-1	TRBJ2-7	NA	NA	TGCGCCAGCAGCCAAGTCGCAGCTCCCGAGCAGTACTTC	CASSQVAAPEQYF
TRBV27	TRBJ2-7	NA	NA	TGTGCCAGCAGTTTACGCAGGGTGGGGGGCGAGCAGTACTTC	CASSLRRVGGEQYF
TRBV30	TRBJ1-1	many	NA	TGTGCCTGGAGTCCGGCACAGAACACTGAAGCTTTCTTT	CAWSPAQNTEAFF
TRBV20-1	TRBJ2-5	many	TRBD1	TGCAGTGCTAGAGATAAGGGGCGCGGGACAGGGAGTGGAGAGACCCAGTACTTC	CSARDKGRGTGSGETQYF
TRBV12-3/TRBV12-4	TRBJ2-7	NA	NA	TGTGCCAGCAGTAGCAGCCACCAACCCCCCTACGAGCAGTACTTC	CASSSSHQPPYEQYF
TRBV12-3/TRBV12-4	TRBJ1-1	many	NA	TGTGCCAGCAGTCCGTCCTACACTGAAGCTTTCTTT	CASSPSYTEAFF
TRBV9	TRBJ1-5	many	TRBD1	TGTGCCAGCAGCCTAGGGACAGGGATTGGTCAGCCCCAGCATTTT	CASSLGTGIGQPQHF
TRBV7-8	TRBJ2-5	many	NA	TGTGCCAGCAGCCGAGACGGGTATCGGGAGACCCAGTACTTC	CASSRDGYRETQYF
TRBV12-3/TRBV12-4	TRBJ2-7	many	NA	TGTGCCAGCAGTCCCGGAGCCTCGAGCTCCTACGAGCAGTACTTC	CASSPGASSSYEQYF
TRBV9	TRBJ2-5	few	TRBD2	TGTGCCAGCAGCCCCCCGGGGGGGTTCCACGGGACCCAGTACTTC	CASSPPGGFHGTQYF
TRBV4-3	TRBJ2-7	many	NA	TGCGCCAGCAGCCAAGGGATAACTCTCTACGAGCAGTACTTC	CASSQGITLYEQYF
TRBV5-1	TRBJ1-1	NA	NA	TGCGCCAGCAGCCCCAGGTCGCCCGGCACTGAAGCTTTCTTT	CASSPRSPGTEAFF
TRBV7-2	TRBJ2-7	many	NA	TGTGCCAGCAGTCCCGCGATGACTAGTTCCGAGCAGTACTTC	CASSPAMTSSEQYF
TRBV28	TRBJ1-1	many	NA	TGTGCCAGCAGCCCCCCCGGGGGAGGACCGAACACTGAAGCTTTCTTT	CASSPPGGGPNTEAFF
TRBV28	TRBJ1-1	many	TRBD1	TGTGCCAGCAGCCAGACAGGGAGGGTGACTTTCTTT	CASSQTGRVTFF
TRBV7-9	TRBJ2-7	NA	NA	TGTGCCAGCAGCTTGCGGACAGTTTACGAGCAGTACTTC	CASSLRTVYEQYF
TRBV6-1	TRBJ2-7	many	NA	TGTGCCAGCAGTGAAGCTCCGGAGCGGAGCTCCTACGAGCATTACTTC	CASSEAPERSSYEHYF
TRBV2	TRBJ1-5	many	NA	TGTGCCAGCAGTGAGTCAGGGGAGAGTCAGCCCCAGCATTTT	CASSESGESQPQHF
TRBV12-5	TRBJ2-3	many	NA	TGTGCTAGTGGTTTGGGAGGGGCTTCAGATACGCAGTATTTT	CASGLGGASDTQYF
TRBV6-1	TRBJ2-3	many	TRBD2	TGTGCCAGCAGTCGCAGCGGGGCCCCACTGCGGGGCACAGATACGCAGTATTTT	CASSRSGAPLRGTDTQYF
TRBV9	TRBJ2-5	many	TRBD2	TGTGCCAGCAGCCTCCCGGGACTAGGCTTGGAGACCCAGTACTTC	CASSLPGLGLETQYF
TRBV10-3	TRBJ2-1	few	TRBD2	TGTGCCATCAGCTGGGCTTCTAGCGGGGGGGCTTATGAGCAGTTCTTC	CAISWASSGGAYEQFF
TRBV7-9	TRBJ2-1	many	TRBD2	TGTGCCAGCCAAGCTTGGGTGAGGGAGGGGATTGTCAATGAGCAGTTCTTC	CASQAWVREGIVNEQFF
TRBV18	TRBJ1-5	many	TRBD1	TGTGCCAGCTCACCAGAAAGGGGGCGAGGCAATCAGCCCCAGCATTTT	CASSPERGRGNQPQHF